A selection of T cell receptor beta chains follows, all from one sample in a study of T cells in Graves' hyperthyroidism and ophthalmopathy. TCRdb ran MiXCR on the multiplex PCR reads and lists one entry per CDR3 protein. This sample has 100,000 to 140,000 distinct CDR3 sequences, with roughly 15% found just once. The material sequenced was blood. These receptors were taken from a woman between 50 and 59 years old with Graves' hyperthyroidism. The CDR3 runs from the conserved cysteine through the conserved F or W.

J gene: TRBJ1-1; V gene: TRBV12-3/TRBV12-4; CDR3 length: 15; CDR3 protein: CASSFTPEVYTEAFF
J gene: TRBJ1-4; V gene: TRBV7-9; CDR3 length: 16; CDR3 protein: CASSSRPTSTNEKLFF
J gene: TRBJ2-3; V gene: TRBV5-5; CDR3 length: 16; CDR3 protein: CASSGSGTRGTDTQYF
J gene: TRBJ2-7; V gene: TRBV6-1; CDR3 length: 16; CDR3 protein: CASSEYELAGPYEQYF
J gene: TRBJ2-5; V gene: TRBV6-5; CDR3 length: 14; CDR3 protein: CASSYSAEQETQYF
J gene: TRBJ2-1; V gene: TRBV4-1; CDR3 length: 13; CDR3 protein: CASSQRGYNEQFF
J gene: TRBJ1-4; V gene: TRBV2; CDR3 length: 14; CDR3 protein: CASSEPLADEELFF
J gene: TRBJ2-7; V gene: TRBV5-1; CDR3 length: 14; CDR3 protein: CASSLGQGQDEQYF
J gene: TRBJ2-3; V gene: TRBV29-1; CDR3 length: 13; CDR3 protein: CSVSGRAADTQYF
J gene: TRBJ1-1; V gene: TRBV20-1; CDR3 length: 14; CDR3 protein: CSARLAGRNTEAFF
J gene: TRBJ1-1; V gene: TRBV3-1; CDR3 length: 17; CDR3 protein: CASTPLQGGRVNTEAFF
J gene: TRBJ1-1; V gene: TRBV29-1; CDR3 length: 12; CDR3 protein: CSVLTGNTEAFF
J gene: TRBJ2-7; V gene: TRBV20-1; CDR3 length: 12; CDR3 protein: CSASDKIYEQYF
J gene: TRBJ2-3; V gene: TRBV20-1; CDR3 length: 15; CDR3 protein: CSAETGTSATDTQYF
J gene: TRBJ2-5; V gene: TRBV18; CDR3 length: 14; CDR3 protein: CASSPSVGRQTQYF
J gene: TRBJ2-7; V gene: TRBV20-1; CDR3 length: 13; CDR3 protein: CSASQGQRGEQYF
J gene: TRBJ2-1; V gene: TRBV7-9; CDR3 length: 15; CDR3 protein: CASSPGLAGGYEQFF
J gene: TRBJ1-1; V gene: TRBV6-1; CDR3 length: 14; CDR3 protein: CAGLRSALNTEAFF
J gene: TRBJ2-2; V gene: TRBV19; CDR3 length: 14; CDR3 protein: CASTMDRAAGELFF
J gene: TRBJ2-1; V gene: TRBV20-1; CDR3 length: 11; CDR3 protein: CTCAGNNEQFF
J gene: TRBJ2-3; V gene: TRBV9; CDR3 length: 16; CDR3 protein: CASSVATGQAQDTQYF
J gene: TRBJ1-2; V gene: TRBV6-1; CDR3 length: 13; CDR3 protein: CASSAGQIYGYTF
J gene: TRBJ2-7; V gene: TRBV28; CDR3 length: 14; CDR3 protein: CASRPRDRGPEQYF
J gene: TRBJ1-2; V gene: TRBV19; CDR3 length: 16; CDR3 protein: CASSIGRRTANYGYTF
J gene: TRBJ2-3; V gene: TRBV7-9; CDR3 length: 17; CDR3 protein: CASSKLATPGHTDTQYF
J gene: TRBJ2-1; V gene: TRBV30; CDR3 length: 13; CDR3 protein: CASSTSGSGEQFF
J gene: TRBJ1-1; V gene: TRBV2; CDR3 length: 13; CDR3 protein: CASSYTSYTEAFF
J gene: TRBJ1-4; V gene: TRBV5-1; CDR3 length: 19; CDR3 protein: CASSLAPMIGQPANEKLFF
J gene: TRBJ2-5; V gene: TRBV28; CDR3 length: 16; CDR3 protein: CASSSTGQASQETQYF
J gene: TRBJ1-2; V gene: TRBV20-1; CDR3 length: 14; CDR3 protein: CSAKRNSETYGYTF
J gene: TRBJ2-1; V gene: TRBV11-2; CDR3 length: 16; CDR3 protein: CASSSVLAGGYNEQFF
J gene: TRBJ2-3; V gene: TRBV27; CDR3 length: 14; CDR3 protein: CASSLRTSRDTQYF
J gene: TRBJ1-6; V gene: TRBV2; CDR3 length: 15; CDR3 protein: CASSAATGANSPLHF
J gene: TRBJ2-2; V gene: TRBV29-1; CDR3 length: 14; CDR3 protein: CSVGLAGVGGELFF
J gene: TRBJ2-5; V gene: TRBV18; CDR3 length: 14; CDR3 protein: CASSATGSGETQYF
J gene: TRBJ2-1; V gene: TRBV10-3; CDR3 length: 14; CDR3 protein: CATAPGQGDNEQFF
J gene: TRBJ1-3; V gene: TRBV3-1; CDR3 length: 16; CDR3 protein: CASSPAGPFSGNTIYF
J gene: TRBJ2-3; V gene: TRBV20-1; CDR3 length: 13; CDR3 protein: CSARRGPTDTQYF
J gene: TRBJ2-1; V gene: TRBV28; CDR3 length: 14; CDR3 protein: CASRPWRGADEQFF
J gene: TRBJ1-5; V gene: TRBV7-3; CDR3 length: 13; CDR3 protein: CASSLYRDQPQHF
J gene: TRBJ2-1; V gene: TRBV30; CDR3 length: 17; CDR3 protein: CAWSVRGGLAGANEQFF
J gene: TRBJ1-2; V gene: TRBV7-9; CDR3 length: 12; CDR3 protein: CAGSLTGDGYTF
J gene: TRBJ1-2; V gene: TRBV12-3/TRBV12-4; CDR3 length: 14; CDR3 protein: CASSLAPSGHGYTF
J gene: TRBJ1-1; V gene: TRBV7-3; CDR3 length: 15; CDR3 protein: CASSLGGQPGAEAFF
J gene: TRBJ2-1; V gene: TRBV29-1; CDR3 length: 13; CDR3 protein: CSVRLAGGNGQFF
J gene: TRBJ2-3; V gene: TRBV3-1; CDR3 length: 16; CDR3 protein: CASSQRLAGETDTQYF
J gene: TRBJ2-3; V gene: TRBV4-2; CDR3 length: 15; CDR3 protein: CASSPKAGNTDTQYF
J gene: TRBJ1-5; V gene: TRBV20-1; CDR3 length: 10; CDR3 protein: CSASLGPQHF
J gene: TRBJ2-1; V gene: TRBV29-1; CDR3 length: 14; CDR3 protein: CSVGVGSGYNEQFF
J gene: TRBJ1-2; V gene: TRBV28; CDR3 length: 15; CDR3 protein: CASSFGSDRVYGYTF
J gene: TRBJ2-3; V gene: TRBV7-9; CDR3 length: 14; CDR3 protein: CASSLGRVADTQYF
J gene: TRBJ2-7; V gene: TRBV6-2/TRBV6-3; CDR3 length: 15; CDR3 protein: CASREAGDSSYEQYF